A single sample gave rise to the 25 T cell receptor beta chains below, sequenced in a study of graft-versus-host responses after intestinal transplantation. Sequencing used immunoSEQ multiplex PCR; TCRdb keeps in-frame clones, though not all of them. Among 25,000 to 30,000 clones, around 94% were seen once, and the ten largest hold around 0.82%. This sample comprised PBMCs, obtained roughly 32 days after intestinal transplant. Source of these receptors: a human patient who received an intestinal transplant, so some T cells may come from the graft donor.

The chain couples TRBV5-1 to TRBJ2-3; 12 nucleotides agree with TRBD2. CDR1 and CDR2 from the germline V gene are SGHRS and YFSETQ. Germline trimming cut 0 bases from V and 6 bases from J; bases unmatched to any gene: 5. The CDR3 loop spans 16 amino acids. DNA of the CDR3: TGCGCCAGCAGCTTGGGACTAGCGGGGGCAGGGGATACGCAGTATTTT. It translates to CASSLGLAGAGDTQYF.

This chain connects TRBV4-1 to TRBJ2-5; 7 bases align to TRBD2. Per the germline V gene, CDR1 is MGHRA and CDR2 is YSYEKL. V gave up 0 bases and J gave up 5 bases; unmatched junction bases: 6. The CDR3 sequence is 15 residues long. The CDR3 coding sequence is TGCGCCAGCAGCCAAGACCGAAGCGGGGCGGAGACCCAGTACTTC. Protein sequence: CASSQDRSGAETQYF.

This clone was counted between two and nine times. The CDR3 spells CASIRGPGNTIYF. CDR3 coding DNA: TGTGCCAGCATCCGGGGACCTGGAAACACCATATATTTT. The chain is built from TRBV6-6 and TRBJ1-3; D is perhaps TRBD1 (5 bases). CDR1 and CDR2 (germline): MNHNY, SVGAGI (reference sequence). V was shortened by 7 bases and J by 2 bases, with 9 bases between the two germline ends. The CDR3 totals 13 residues.

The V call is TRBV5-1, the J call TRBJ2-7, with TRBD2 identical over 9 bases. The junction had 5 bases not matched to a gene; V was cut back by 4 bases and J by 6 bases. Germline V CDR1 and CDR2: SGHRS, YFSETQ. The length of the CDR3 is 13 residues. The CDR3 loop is CASSTGTSLEQYF. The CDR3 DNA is TGCGCCAGCAGCACCGGGACTAGCCTCGAGCAGTACTTC. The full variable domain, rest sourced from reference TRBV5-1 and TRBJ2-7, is KAGVTQTPRYLIKTRGQQVTLSCSPISGHRSVSWYQQTPGQGLQFLFEYFSETQRNKGNFPGRFSGRQFSNSRSEMNVSTLELGDSALYLCASSTGTSLEQYFGPGTRLTVT.

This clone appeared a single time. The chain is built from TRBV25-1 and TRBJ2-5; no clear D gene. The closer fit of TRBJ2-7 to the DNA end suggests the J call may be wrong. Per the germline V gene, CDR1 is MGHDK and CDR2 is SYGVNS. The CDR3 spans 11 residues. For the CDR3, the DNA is TGTGCCAGCAGTGACTCCTACGAGCAGTACTTC. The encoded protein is CASSDSYEQYF.

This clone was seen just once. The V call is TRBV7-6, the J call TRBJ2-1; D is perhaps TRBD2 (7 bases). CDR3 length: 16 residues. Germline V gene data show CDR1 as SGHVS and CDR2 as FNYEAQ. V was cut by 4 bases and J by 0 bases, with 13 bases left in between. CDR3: CASSSQGGASYNEQFF. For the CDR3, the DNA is TGTGCCAGCAGCTCCCAAGGGGGGGCCTCCTACAATGAGCAGTTCTTC. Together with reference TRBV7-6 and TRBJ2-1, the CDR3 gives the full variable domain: GAGVSQSPRYKVTKRGQDVALRCDPISGHVSLYWYRQALGQGPEFLTYFNYEAQQDKSGLPNDRFSAERPEGSISTLTIQRTEQRDSAMYRCASSSQGGASYNEQFFGPGTRLTVL.

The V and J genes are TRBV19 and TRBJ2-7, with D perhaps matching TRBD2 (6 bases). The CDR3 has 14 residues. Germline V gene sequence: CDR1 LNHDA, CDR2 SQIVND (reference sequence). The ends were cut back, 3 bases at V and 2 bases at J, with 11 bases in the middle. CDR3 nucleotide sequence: TGTGCCAGTAGTATGTCTAGCGATACCTACGAGCAGTACTTC. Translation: CASSMSSDTYEQYF.

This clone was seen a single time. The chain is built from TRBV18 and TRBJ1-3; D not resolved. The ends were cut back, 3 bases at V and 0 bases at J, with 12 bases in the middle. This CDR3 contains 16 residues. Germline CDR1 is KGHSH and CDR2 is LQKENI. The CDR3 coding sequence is TGTGCCAGCTCACCGAGGAAAACCTTCTCTGGAAACACCATATATTTT. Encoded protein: CASSPRKTFSGNTIYF.

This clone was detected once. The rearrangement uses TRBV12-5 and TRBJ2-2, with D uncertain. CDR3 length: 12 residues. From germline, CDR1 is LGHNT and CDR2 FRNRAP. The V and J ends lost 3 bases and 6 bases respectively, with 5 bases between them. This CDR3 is CASGFNAGELFF. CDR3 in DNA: TGTGCTAGTGGTTTTAACGCCGGGGAGCTGTTTTTT.

Here the CDR3 reads CASSTGGGGYTF. The CDR3 nucleotides are TGTGCCAGTAGTACGGGGGGCGGGGGCTACACCTTC. The chain couples TRBV19 to TRBJ1-2; D is perhaps TRBD1 (6 bases). CDR1 and CDR2 (germline): LNHDA, SQIVND (reference sequence). Trimming took off 4 bases at V and 8 bases at J, with 11 bases between the two ends. This CDR3 comprises 12 residues.

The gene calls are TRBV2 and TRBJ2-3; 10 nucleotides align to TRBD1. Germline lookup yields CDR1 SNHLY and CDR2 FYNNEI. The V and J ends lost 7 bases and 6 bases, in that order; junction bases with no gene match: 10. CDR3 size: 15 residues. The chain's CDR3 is CASTPSGQGEDTQYF. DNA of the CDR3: TGTGCCAGCACTCCCAGCGGACAGGGGGAGGATACGCAGTATTTT.

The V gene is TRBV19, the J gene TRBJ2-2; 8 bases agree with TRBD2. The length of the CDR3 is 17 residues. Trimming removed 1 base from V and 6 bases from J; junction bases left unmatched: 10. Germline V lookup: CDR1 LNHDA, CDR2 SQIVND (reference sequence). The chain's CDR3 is CASSIVRTSWWSGELFF. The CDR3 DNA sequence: TGTGCCAGTAGTATAGTAAGGACTAGCTGGTGGTCCGGGGAGCTGTTTTTT. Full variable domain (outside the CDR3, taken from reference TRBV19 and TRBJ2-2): DGGITQSPKYLFRKEGQNVTLSCEQNLNHDAMYWYRQDPGQGLRLIYYSQIVNDFQKGDIAEGYSVSREKKESFPLTVTSAQKNPTAFYLCASSIVRTSWWSGELFFGEGSRLTVL.

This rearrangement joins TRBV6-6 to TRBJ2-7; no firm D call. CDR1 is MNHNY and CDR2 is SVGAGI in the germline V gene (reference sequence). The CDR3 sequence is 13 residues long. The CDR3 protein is CATKRALGREQYF. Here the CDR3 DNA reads TGTGCTACCAAAAGGGCGTTGGGTCGCGAGCAGTACTTC.

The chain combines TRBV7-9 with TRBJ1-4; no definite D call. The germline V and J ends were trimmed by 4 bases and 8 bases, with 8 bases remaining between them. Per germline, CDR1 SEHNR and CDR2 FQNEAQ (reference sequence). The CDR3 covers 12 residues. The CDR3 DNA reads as TGTGCCAGCAGCTCTTACGAGGAAAAACTGTTTTTT. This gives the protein CASSSYEEKLFF.

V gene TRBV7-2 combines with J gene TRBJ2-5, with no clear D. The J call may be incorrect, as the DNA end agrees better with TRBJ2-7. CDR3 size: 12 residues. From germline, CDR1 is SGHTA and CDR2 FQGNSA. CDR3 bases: TGTGCCAGCAGCCCAATTTTCTACGAGCAGTACTTC. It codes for CASSPIFYEQYF.

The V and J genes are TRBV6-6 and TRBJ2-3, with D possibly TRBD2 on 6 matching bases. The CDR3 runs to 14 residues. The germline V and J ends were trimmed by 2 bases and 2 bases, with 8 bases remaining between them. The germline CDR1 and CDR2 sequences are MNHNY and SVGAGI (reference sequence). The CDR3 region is CASSYGEATDTQYF. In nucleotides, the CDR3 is TGTGCCAGCAGTTACGGGGAGGCCACAGATACGCAGTATTTT.

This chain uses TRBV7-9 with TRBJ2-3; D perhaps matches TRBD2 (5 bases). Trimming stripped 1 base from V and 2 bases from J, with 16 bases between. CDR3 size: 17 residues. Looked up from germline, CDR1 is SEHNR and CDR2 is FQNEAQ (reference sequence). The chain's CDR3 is CASSLGPRGELTDTQYF. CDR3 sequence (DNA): TGTGCCAGCAGCTTAGGTCCTCGGGGTGAACTCACAGATACGCAGTATTTT.

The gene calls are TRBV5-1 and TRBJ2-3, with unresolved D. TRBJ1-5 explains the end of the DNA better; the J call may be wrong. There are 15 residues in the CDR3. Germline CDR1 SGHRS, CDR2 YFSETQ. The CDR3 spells CASSLVAASTDTQHF. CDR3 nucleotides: TGCGCCAGCAGCTTGGTGGCAGCTAGCACAGATACGCAGCATTTT.

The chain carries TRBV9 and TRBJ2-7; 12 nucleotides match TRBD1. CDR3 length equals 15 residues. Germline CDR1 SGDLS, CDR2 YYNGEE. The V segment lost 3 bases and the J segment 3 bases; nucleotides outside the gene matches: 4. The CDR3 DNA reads TGTGCCAGCAGCGAGGGGACAGGGGGCAGCTACGAGCAGTACTTC. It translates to CASSEGTGGSYEQYF. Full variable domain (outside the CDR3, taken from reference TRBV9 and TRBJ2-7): DSGVTQTPKHLITATGQRVTLRCSPRSGDLSVYWYQQSLDQGLQFLIQYYNGEERAKGNILERFSAQQFPDLHSELNLSSLELGDSALYFCASSEGTGGSYEQYFGPGTRLTVT.

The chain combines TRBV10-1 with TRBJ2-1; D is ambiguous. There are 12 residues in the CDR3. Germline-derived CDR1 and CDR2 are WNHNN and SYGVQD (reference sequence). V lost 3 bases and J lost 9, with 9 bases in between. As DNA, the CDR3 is TGCGCCAGCAGTGACCCCTTAAGTGAGCAGTTCTTC. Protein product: CASSDPLSEQFF.

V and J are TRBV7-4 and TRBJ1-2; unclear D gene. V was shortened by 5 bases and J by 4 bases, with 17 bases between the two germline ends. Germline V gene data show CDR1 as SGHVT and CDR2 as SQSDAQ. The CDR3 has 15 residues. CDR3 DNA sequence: TGTGCCAGCAGCGATGCAGCTCGAAAGACCTATGGCTACACCTTC. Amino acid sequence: CASSDAARKTYGYTF.

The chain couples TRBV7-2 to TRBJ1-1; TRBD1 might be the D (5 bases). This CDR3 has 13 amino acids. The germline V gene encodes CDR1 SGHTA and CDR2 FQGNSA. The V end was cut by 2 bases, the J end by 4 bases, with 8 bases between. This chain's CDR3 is CASSLQGGTEAFF. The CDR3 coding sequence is TGTGCCAGCAGCTTACAGGGAGGCACTGAAGCTTTCTTT.

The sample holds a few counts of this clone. The DNA of the CDR3 is TGCGCCAGCAGCTTGCCGGGACTAGCGGAATACTCCTACGAGCAGTACTTC. Translated, it gives CASSLPGLAEYSYEQYF. The gene calls are TRBV5-1 and TRBJ2-7; 11 bases fit TRBD2. The V gene's germline CDR1 is SGHRS and CDR2 YFSETQ. The CDR3 sequence is 17 residues long. The trim removed 1 base at V and 0 bases at J, leaving 6 bases unmatched.

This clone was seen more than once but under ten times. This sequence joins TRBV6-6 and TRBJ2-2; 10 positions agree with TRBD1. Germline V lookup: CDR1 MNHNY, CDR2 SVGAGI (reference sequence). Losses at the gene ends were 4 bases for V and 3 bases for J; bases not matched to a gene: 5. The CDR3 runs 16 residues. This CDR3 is CASSFSGTGDTGELFF. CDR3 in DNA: TGTGCCAGCAGTTTTTCCGGGACAGGGGACACCGGGGAGCTGTTTTTT.

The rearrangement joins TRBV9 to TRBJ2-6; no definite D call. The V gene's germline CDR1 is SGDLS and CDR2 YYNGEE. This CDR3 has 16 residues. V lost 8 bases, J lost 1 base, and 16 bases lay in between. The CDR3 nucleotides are TGTGCCAGTCGGAAAGGGTTCGATTCTGGGGCCAACGTCCTGACTTTC. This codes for CASRKGFDSGANVLTF.